This TCR beta chain is from a study of CD8 T cells in ankylosing spondylitis. A single record per CDR3 protein comes from TCRdb applying MiXCR to the 5' RACE reads. Here the sample spans approximately 110,000 distinct CDR3 sequences, around 24% being singletons. Germline loops: CDR1 SGHTA, CDR2 FQGNSA. Trimming at V came to 5 bases and at J to 7 bases, leaving 7 bases not matched to a gene. There are 16 residues in the CDR3. This receptor was identified in a male donor with ankylosing spondylitis. What was sequenced was synovial fluid, either unsorted or a sorted T cell fraction (not recorded which). The rearrangement uses TRBV7-2 and TRBJ2-1; 14 bases match TRBD2. The CDR3 DNA reads as TGTGCCAGCAGCCCCGGAGGGACTAGCGGGAGAAATGAGCAGTTCTTC. Amino acids: CASSPGGTSGRNEQFF.